This entry is about one T cell receptor beta chain. Antigen unknown. These data belong to a study of cytomegalovirus exposure and HLA in healthy donors. Whole-study context: Ancestry clustering placed 70% to 85% of some 400 genotyped donors in the Caucasian-associated cluster. Overall study results and limits: Prediction of most subjects' HLA-A and HLA-B alleles by TCR beta sequences was reportedly accurate.

Germline CDR1 and CDR2: SGHRS and YFSETQ. V lost 4 bases, J lost 19 bases, and 17 bases stayed unmatched. The CDR3 length is 14 residues. PCR amplification relied on 60 Vbeta primers (plus 13 Jbeta primers). TCRdb keeps only in-frame clones here, not all; method: immunoSEQ multiplex PCR. In the table there are under 200,000 clones, 86% of which are singletons. The clonotype was recovered from a woman aged 18 to 35 in good health and CMV-seronegative. Sequencing was done on a sample of PBMCs. The chain links TRBV5-1 to TRBJ2-6; TRBD1 agrees at 7 bases. The CDR3 DNA reads TGCGCCAGCAGCAGCACTGGGGGACAGCCGACTCTAACTTTC. Translating it yields CASSSTGGQPTLTF.